The source of this TCR beta chain is a study of blood T cell repertoires in COVID-19. Assay: immunoSEQ multiplex PCR; the TCRdb copy retains only in-frame clones and omits some. Counted here are some 150,000 clones, roughly nine tenths occurring once; the ten biggest clones make up about 15%. This clone was seen a single time. The material sequenced was peripheral blood. The clonotype comes from a woman aged 40-49 years with acute or convalescent COVID-19.

Here the CDR3 DNA reads TGTGCCAGCAGCTTACGAGGGAACCACAATGAGCAGTTCTTC. This codes for CASSLRGNHNEQFF. V gene TRBV11-3 combines with J gene TRBJ2-1; D is possibly TRBD2 (5 bases). The CDR3 loop spans 14 amino acids. V lost 2 bases and J lost 5, with 10 bases in between. The germline gives CDR1 SGHNT, CDR2 YENEEA.